This T cell receptor beta chain was identified during a study of Graves' ophthalmopathy and Graves' hyperthyroidism. This CDR3 spans 16 amino acids. V lost 0 bases and J lost 6, with 18 bases in between. Germline V gene sequence: CDR1 SGHRS, CDR2 YFSETQ. This clonotype occurred many times. Researchers took RNA transcripts and amplified TCR beta CDR3 regions from them. Second-round multiplex PCR came after first-round RT-PCR with HTBI primers. TCRdb re-called the multiplex PCR reads through MiXCR, storing one row per CDR3 protein. The sample has a few hundred thousand distinct CDR3 sequences; about 17% are singletons.

The sequencing sample was made of peripheral blood. The chain couples TRBV5-1 to TRBJ1-2; D is unclear. The clonotype originates from an adult man with Graves' ophthalmopathy. The CDR3 region is CASSLAPPPGVDGYTF. The CDR3 DNA reads TGCGCCAGCAGCTTGGCGCCTCCCCCCGGGGTCGATGGCTACACCTTC.